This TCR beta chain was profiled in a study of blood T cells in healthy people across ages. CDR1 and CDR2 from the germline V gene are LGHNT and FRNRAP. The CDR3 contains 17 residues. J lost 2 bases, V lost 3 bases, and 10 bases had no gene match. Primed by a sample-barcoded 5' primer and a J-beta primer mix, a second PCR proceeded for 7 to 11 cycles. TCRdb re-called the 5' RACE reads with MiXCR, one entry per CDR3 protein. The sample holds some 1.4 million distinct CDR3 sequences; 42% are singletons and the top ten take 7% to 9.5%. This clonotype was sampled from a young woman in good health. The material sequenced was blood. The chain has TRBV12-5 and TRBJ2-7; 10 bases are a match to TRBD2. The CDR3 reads CASGFLVSGRKAYEQYF. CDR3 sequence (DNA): TGTGCTAGTGGTTTCCTCGTTAGCGGGAGGAAAGCCTACGAGCAGTACTTC.